These 18 T cell receptor beta chains originate from one sample sequenced in a study of CD8 T cells in ankylosing spondylitis. TCRdb processed the 5' RACE reads anew with MiXCR; each CDR3 protein has one entry. Seen here are 250,000 to 350,000 distinct CDR3 sequences, less than 25% observed once, and the top ten hold roughly 3.6%. The sample taken for sequencing was blood, either unsorted or a sorted T cell fraction (not recorded which). The receptor set was obtained from a female donor with ankylosing spondylitis or in good health (not recorded which).

This clonotype was detected only a few times. In DNA, the CDR3 is TGTGCCAGCACCTTGAGGCGGGGGTCTAGCACAGATACGCAGTATTTT. This translates into CASTLRRGSSTDTQYF. V and J are TRBV7-6 and TRBJ2-3; 7 nucleotides agree with TRBD2. Germline V gene data show CDR1 as SGHVS and CDR2 as FNYEAQ. V shed 7 bases and J 0 bases; nucleotides not matched to a gene: 10. The CDR3 is made up of 16 amino acids.

This clonotype was seen only a few times. The J gene is TRBJ1-1, the V gene TRBV5-6; 7 nucleotides align to TRBD1. The CDR3 is 16 amino acids. Unmatched junction bases numbered 11, after V lost 4 bases and J lost 2 bases. Germline CDR1 is SGHDT and CDR2 is YYEEEE. CDR3 amino acids: CASSPFRQGSNTEAFF. CDR3 DNA sequence: TGTGCCAGCAGCCCTTTCCGACAGGGAAGTAACACTGAAGCTTTCTTT.

The genes are TRBV7-9 and TRBJ2-1, with 12 nucleotides matching TRBD2. With V trimmed by 2 bases and J by 1 base, 3 bases remained unmatched. This CDR3 has 17 residues. Germline V CDR1 and CDR2: SEHNR, FQNEAQ (reference sequence). The DNA of the CDR3 is TGTGCCAGCAGCTTACAGACTAGCGGGAGTTCCTACAATGAGCAGTTCTTC. It encodes CASSLQTSGSSYNEQFF.

This clonotype was observed many times. The rearrangement uses TRBV29-1 and TRBJ2-1; D might be TRBD1 (5 bases). Germline V gene data show CDR1 as SQVTM and CDR2 as ANQGSEA. The CDR3 is 11 amino acids. Trimming cost V 5 bases and J 9 bases, with 11 bases left between them. The CDR3 DNA reads as TGCAGCGTTACGGACATCCGTGAGCAGTTCTTC. It yields the protein CSVTDIREQFF.

This clonotype has just a few counts. V and J are TRBV20-1 and TRBJ2-1, with a possible D match to TRBD2 (5 bases). Trimming left V 5 bases short and J 4 bases short, with 15 bases between. CDR1 and CDR2 (germline): DFQATT, SNEGSKA (reference sequence). The CDR3 contains 14 residues. CDR3 nucleotide sequence: TGCAGTGCTCCGGACCCCGGGAAGTACAATGAGCAGTTCTTC. The encoded protein is CSAPDPGKYNEQFF.

The CDR3 sequence is CASTYRGREYEQYF. The CDR3 region has the DNA TGTGCCAGCACCTACAGGGGTAGAGAGTACGAGCAGTACTTC. The genes are TRBV6-1 and TRBJ2-7; 7 positions agree with TRBD1. V lost 7 bases and J lost 4; bases outside the gene matches: 10. This CDR3 is 14 amino acids long. The germline CDR1 and CDR2 sequences are MNHNS and SASEGT.

In its sample, this clonotype was seen many times. This chain links TRBV29-1 with TRBJ2-1, with D maybe TRBD2 (6 bases). The CDR3 has 11 amino acids. Germline CDR1 SQVTM, CDR2 ANQGSEA. CDR3 in amino acids: CEGLEANEQFF. CDR3 DNA sequence: TGCGAGGGACTCGAGGCCAATGAGCAGTTCTTC.

In this sample, this clonotype turned up a few times. An end of the junction does not agree with germline; a read error may underlie this. J is TRBJ2-7 and V is TRBV6-1; TRBD1 aligns across 7 bases. The CDR3 sequence is 14 residues long. CDR1 and CDR2 (germline): MNHNS, SASEGT. DNA for the CDR3: TGTGCCAGCAGCGAGCCGGGACAGAGCTACAAGCAGTACTTC. Protein product: CASSEPGQSYKQYF.

V usage is TRBV6-1 and J usage is TRBJ1-5; D is uncertain. The germline gives CDR1 MNHNS, CDR2 SASEGT. With 6 bases removed from V and 3 bases from J, the gap between germline ends came to 9 bases. CDR3 size: 13 residues. The CDR3 loop reads CASSSYTNQPQHF. The CDR3 nucleotides read TGTGCCAGCAGCTCCTACACCAATCAGCCCCAGCATTTT.

This clonotype was recorded at least ten times. The chain joins TRBV7-9 to TRBJ1-5; D unclear. The CDR3 consists of 13 residues. V was shortened by 1 base and J by 6 bases, with 7 bases between the two germline ends. Germline V gives CDR1 SEHNR, CDR2 FQNEAQ (reference sequence). CDR3 residues: CASSLEAGQPQHF. Here the CDR3 DNA reads TGTGCCAGCAGCTTAGAAGCCGGTCAGCCCCAGCATTTT.

In its sample, this clonotype was seen a few times. V usage is TRBV7-8 and J usage is TRBJ2-5, with D possibly matching TRBD1 (6 bases). This CDR3 has 14 residues. Trimming removed 2 bases from V and 2 bases from J, with 9 bases in between. In germline, CDR1 is SGHVS, CDR2 FQNEAQ. The CDR3 reads CASSLIDRQETQYF. The CDR3 DNA reads TGTGCCAGCAGCTTAATAGACAGGCAAGAGACCCAGTACTTC.

The chain recombines TRBV29-1 with TRBJ2-1; tentatively, D is TRBD1 (5 bases). The germline CDR1 and CDR2 sequences are SQVTM and ANQGSEA. The V end was cut by 7 bases, the J end by 7 bases, with 23 bases between. CDR3 length: 15 residues. The CDR3 nucleotides read TGCAGCGCCGACAGAGGCGGCCCAAATCCAAATGAGCAGTTCTTC. Protein sequence: CSADRGGPNPNEQFF.

This clonotype was recorded once. This chain connects TRBV29-1 to TRBJ2-5; either TRBD1 or TRBD2 may supply D (6 bases each). Trimming shortened V by 6 bases and J by 6 bases, and 23 bases separated the two germline ends. This CDR3 has 15 amino acids. CDR1 is SQVTM and CDR2 is ANQGSEA in the germline V gene. CDR3 nucleotide sequence: TGCAGCGTCGGCCCCGGGGGCGGGACCGCGCAGACCCAGTACTTC. Encoded protein: CSVGPGGGTAQTQYF.

The V and J genes are TRBV6-5 and TRBJ2-3; tentative D call: TRBD2 (5 bases). The CDR3 spans 15 residues. V was pared by 0 bases and J by 0 bases, with 7 bases between. The V gene's germline CDR1 is MNHEY and CDR2 SVGAGI. CDR3 sequence (DNA): TGTGCCAGCAGTTACTCAAGGACTAGCACAGATACGCAGTATTTT. It encodes CASSYSRTSTDTQYF.

This clonotype was detected a few times. V is TRBV7-9 and J is TRBJ2-7, with 7 bases that match TRBD2. Looked up from germline, CDR1 is SEHNR and CDR2 is FQNEAQ (reference sequence). V shed 4 bases, J shed 3 bases, and the junction held 6 bases outside the gene matches. The CDR3 is made up of 14 amino acids. The DNA for the CDR3 is TGTGCCAGCAGCTCAAGCGGGGACTACTACGAGCAGTACTTC. This codes for CASSSSGDYYEQYF.

The CDR3 DNA reads as TGCAGTGCGCATCGGACTAGCGCTTTCACAGATACGCAGTATTTT. Translated: CSAHRTSAFTDTQYF. The J gene is TRBJ2-3, the V gene TRBV20-1; the match to TRBD2 covers 9 bases. Germline V gene lookup returns CDR1 DFQATT and CDR2 SNEGSKA (reference sequence). With 6 bases clipped from V and 2 bases from J, the junction kept 9 bases outside the gene matches. The CDR3 covers 15 residues.

The rearrangement uses TRBV29-1 and TRBJ2-3, with TRBD2 identical over 7 bases. Germline V gives CDR1 SQVTM, CDR2 ANQGSEA. The length of the CDR3 is 17 residues. Trimming cost V 3 bases and J 1 base; bases outside gene matches: 13. The CDR3 DNA reads TGCAGCGTTGAGGGCTTTTTGGGGCGGGAGCGCACAGATACGCAGTATTTT. Translated, it gives CSVEGFLGRERTDTQYF.

The gene calls are TRBV20-1 and TRBJ2-3; D is unclear. Germline V lookup: CDR1 DFQATT, CDR2 SNEGSKA (reference sequence). V gave up 3 bases and J gave up 6 bases, with 10 bases separating them. The CDR3 is made up of 12 amino acids. CDR3 in DNA: TGCAGTGCTAGTGTCCGGGTGGATACGCAGTATTTT. Its translation: CSASVRVDTQYF.